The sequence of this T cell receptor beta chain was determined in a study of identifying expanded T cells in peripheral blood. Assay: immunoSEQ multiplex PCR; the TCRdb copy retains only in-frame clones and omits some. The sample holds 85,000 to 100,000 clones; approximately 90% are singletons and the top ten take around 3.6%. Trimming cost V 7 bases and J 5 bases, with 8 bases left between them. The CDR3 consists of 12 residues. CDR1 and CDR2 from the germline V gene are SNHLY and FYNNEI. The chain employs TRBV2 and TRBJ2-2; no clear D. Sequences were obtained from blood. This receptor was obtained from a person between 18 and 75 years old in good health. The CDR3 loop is CASTVGTGELFF. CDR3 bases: TGTGCCAGCACAGTGGGTACCGGGGAGCTGTTTTTT.